The clone carrying this T cell receptor (beta chain) was found many times. This sample is drawn from a study of identical twins. TCRdb recomputed calls from the 5' RACE reads with MiXCR, one row per CDR3 protein. Among 500,000 to 650,000 distinct CDR3 sequences listed, roughly 7.1% were seen once. V gave up 6 bases and J gave up 3 bases; unmatched junction bases: 9. This CDR3 is built from 16 residues. These same data were also listed under a study on yellow fever vaccine responses in identical twins.

V and J are TRBV12-3 or TRBV12-4 and TRBJ1-5; TRBD1 matches 9 bases. This receptor was obtained from a woman aged 18 to 35 in good health. Sequencing was done on a sample of PBMCs. The CDR3: CASSPQGAGVNQPQHF. CDR3 bases: TGTGCCAGCAGCCCACAGGGGGCGGGGGTCAATCAGCCCCAGCATTTT.